The 3 T cell receptor beta chains presented below share a single source sample, sequenced in a study of early T cells in non-severe SARS-CoV-2 infection. In TCRdb, the 5' RACE reads were re-called with MiXCR into one record per CDR3 protein. The top ten hold approximately 5% of the sample, which has roughly 93,000 distinct CDR3 sequences, 11% seen once. Source material: whole blood. These receptors all stem from an adult who was a healthcare worker with PCR-confirmed SARS-CoV-2 infection or an uninfected control (not recorded which).

This clonotype was observed at least ten times. The J gene is TRBJ1-1, the V gene TRBV6-1; weak D call: TRBD1 (5 bases). Germline-derived CDR1 and CDR2 are MNHNS and SASEGT. Between the trimmed V and J ends, which lost 4 bases and 4 bases, there was a span of 10 bases. The CDR3 extends over 13 amino acids. CDR3 bases: TGTGCCAGCAGTGTACGGGACCGCACTGAAGCTTTCTTT. The encoded protein is CASSVRDRTEAFF.

The chain combines TRBV20-1 with TRBJ2-5; tentatively, D is TRBD2 (5 bases). Germline loops: CDR1 DFQATT, CDR2 SNEGSKA (reference sequence). CDR3 size: 12 residues. Trimming pared 6 bases from V and 4 bases from J, leaving 12 bases between. This chain's CDR3 is CSAGNSPETQYF. CDR3 nucleotide sequence: TGCAGTGCCGGGAACAGCCCAGAGACCCAGTACTTC.

The chain is built from TRBV28 and TRBJ2-1; D is undetermined. Trimming took 3 bases from V and 4 from J, leaving 13 bases between them. The CDR3 is made up of 15 amino acids. CDR1 is MDHEN and CDR2 is SYDVKM in the germline V gene. The chain's CDR3 is CASSFGFSGYNEQFF. DNA of the CDR3: TGTGCCAGCAGTTTCGGTTTCTCCGGTTACAATGAGCAGTTCTTC.